This TCR beta chain comes out of a study of control samples from healthy donors and cancer patients. CDR1 and CDR2 (germline): SGHDT, YYEEEE. There are 13 residues in the CDR3. Germline trimming cut 3 bases from V and 5 bases from J; bases unmatched to any gene: 3. Libraries were prepared by immunoSEQ multiplex PCR; TCRdb keeps only in-frame clonotypes and omits some of them. The sample lists roughly 170,000 clones, approximately 95% occurring once. V usage is TRBV5-6 and J usage is TRBJ1-2, with 8 bases fitting TRBD1. Sequencing was performed on blood. The sequence derives from a man aged 18 to 29 in good health. The CDR3 reads CASSSRGLYGYTF. The CDR3 nucleotides read TGTGCCAGCAGCTCCAGGGGGCTGTATGGCTACACCTTC.